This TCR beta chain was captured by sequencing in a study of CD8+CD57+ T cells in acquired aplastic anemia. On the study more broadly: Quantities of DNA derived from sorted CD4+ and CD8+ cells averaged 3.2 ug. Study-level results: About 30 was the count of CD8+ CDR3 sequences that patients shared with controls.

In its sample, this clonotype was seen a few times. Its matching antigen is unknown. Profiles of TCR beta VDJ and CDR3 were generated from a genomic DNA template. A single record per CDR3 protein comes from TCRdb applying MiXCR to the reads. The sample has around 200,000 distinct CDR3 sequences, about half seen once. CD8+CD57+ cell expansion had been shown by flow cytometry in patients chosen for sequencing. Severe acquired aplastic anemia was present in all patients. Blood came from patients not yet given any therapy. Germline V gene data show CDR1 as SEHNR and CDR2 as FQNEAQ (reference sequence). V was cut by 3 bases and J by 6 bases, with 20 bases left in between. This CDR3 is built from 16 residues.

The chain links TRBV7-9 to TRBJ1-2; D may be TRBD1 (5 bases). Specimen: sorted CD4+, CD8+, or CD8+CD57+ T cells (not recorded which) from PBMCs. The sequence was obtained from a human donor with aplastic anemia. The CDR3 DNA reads TGTGCCAGCAGCTTTGGACGAGTCCAGGGTAAGGATGGCTACACCTTC. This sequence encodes CASSFGRVQGKDGYTF.